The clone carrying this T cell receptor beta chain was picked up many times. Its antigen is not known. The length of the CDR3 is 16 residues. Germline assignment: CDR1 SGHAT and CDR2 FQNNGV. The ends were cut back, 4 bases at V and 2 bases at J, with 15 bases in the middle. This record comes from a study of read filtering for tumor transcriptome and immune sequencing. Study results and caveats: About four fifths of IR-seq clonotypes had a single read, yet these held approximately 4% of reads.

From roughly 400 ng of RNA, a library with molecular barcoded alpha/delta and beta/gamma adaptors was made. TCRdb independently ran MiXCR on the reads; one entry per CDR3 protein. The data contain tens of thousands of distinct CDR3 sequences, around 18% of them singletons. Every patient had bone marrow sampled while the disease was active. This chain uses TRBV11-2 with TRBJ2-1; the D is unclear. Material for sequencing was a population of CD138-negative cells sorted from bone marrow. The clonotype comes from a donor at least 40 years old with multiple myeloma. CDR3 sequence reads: CASSSVEDSAYNEQFF. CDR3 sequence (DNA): TGTGCCAGCAGCTCGGTTGAAGACTCTGCCTACAATGAGCAGTTCTTC.